This T cell receptor beta chain was retrieved from a study of T-cell memory formation after mild COVID-19. Whole-study context: TCR clusters were mostly confined to one donor each.

V was clipped by 5 bases and J by 1 base, with 26 bases between them. In germline, CDR1 is SGHVS, CDR2 FQNEAQ. This CDR3 comprises 19 residues. One entry per CDR3 protein results from TCRdb running MiXCR on the 5' RACE reads. The sample consists of about 410,000 distinct CDR3 sequences, under 20% of them appearing once. Study-wide points: Nothing showed for sure that second-wave clones peaking on day 37 were SARS-CoV-2 specific. Some SARS-CoV-2-responding clones were already detected in memory before infection. Balance between CD4 and CD8 was seen in clones contracting day 15 to 85, and a CD4+ lean was seen in later expanders.

As for this clonotype: The antigen is unknown.

The specimen sequenced was PBMCs or a T cell subset sorted from them (not recorded which). V is TRBV7-8 and J is TRBJ2-5; D possibly corresponds to TRBD2 (5 bases). This TCR was sampled from a man aged 18 to 29 who had mild COVID-19 (a few samples of this study predate the infection). Cell type and time point are not known. The CDR3 loop is CASSLERVRAQTSQETQYF. For the CDR3, the DNA is TGTGCCAGCAGCCTAGAGAGGGTCCGGGCACAGACTTCCCAAGAGACCCAGTACTTC. Full variable domain (remainder filled in from reference TRBV7-8 and TRBJ2-5): GAGVSQSPRYKVAKRGQDVALRCDPISGHVSLFWYQQALGQGPEFLTYFQNEAQLDKSGLPSDRFFAERPEGSVSTLKIQRTQQEDSAVYLCASSLERVRAQTSQETQYFGPGTRLLVL.